This T cell receptor beta chain was sequenced during a study of PD-L1 blockade in urothelial cancer. Study-wide context: Each blood sample yielded a median of about 150,000 T cells.

TCR analog templates of synthetic origin were spiked into each PCR. Only in-frame clones appear in the TCRdb table, and some are missing; sequencing was by immunoSEQ multiplex PCR. The table lists 80,000 to 95,000 clones, approximately 87% of them singletons, with about 8.4% in the top ten. This sample's time point: peripheral blood 6 weeks after treatment start. Germline CDR1 and CDR2: SGHRS and YFSETQ. This CDR3 is 16 amino acids long. The junction had 7 bases not matched to a gene; V was cut back by 4 bases and J by 0 bases. The sequence came from a man in his 70s with urothelial cancer. The sequencing here drew on PBMCs, taken around atezolizumab (anti-PD-L1) treatment. The chain joins TRBV5-1 to TRBJ1-3; TRBD1 aligns across 7 bases. CDR3 loop: CASSTGQSFSGNTIYF. CDR3 nucleotides: TGCGCCAGCAGCACGGGACAGAGCTTCTCTGGAAACACCATATATTTT.